This TCR beta chain originates from a study of cytotoxic CD8 clonotypes in ibrutinib-treated CLL. About the study: Across the patients, 10 to 12 were relapsed/refractory, some 14 treatment-naive and 17 to 18 IGHV unmutated.

The CDR3 contains 12 residues. Germline V gene data show CDR1 as SGHRS and CDR2 as YFSETQ. This clone was counted a few times. Its target is not known. The germline gene is not matched at one end of the junction; a read error may be the cause. General study findings and limits: Public clonotypes showed up rarely, and on treatment they shrank or held steady.

Only in-frame clones appear in the TCRdb table, and some are missing; sequencing was by immunoSEQ multiplex PCR. The table records under 150,000 clones, 80% of them present only once. V gene TRBV5-1 combines with J gene TRBJ2-7; the D gene is possibly TRBD1 (6 bases). The sequence was obtained from a human donor with chronic lymphocytic leukemia. The specimen was PBMCs, collected after 36 months of ibrutinib treatment. The CDR3 protein is CASRQGLEEQNF. The CDR3 region has the DNA TGCGCCAGCAGACAGGGTCTGGAGGAGCAGAACTTC.